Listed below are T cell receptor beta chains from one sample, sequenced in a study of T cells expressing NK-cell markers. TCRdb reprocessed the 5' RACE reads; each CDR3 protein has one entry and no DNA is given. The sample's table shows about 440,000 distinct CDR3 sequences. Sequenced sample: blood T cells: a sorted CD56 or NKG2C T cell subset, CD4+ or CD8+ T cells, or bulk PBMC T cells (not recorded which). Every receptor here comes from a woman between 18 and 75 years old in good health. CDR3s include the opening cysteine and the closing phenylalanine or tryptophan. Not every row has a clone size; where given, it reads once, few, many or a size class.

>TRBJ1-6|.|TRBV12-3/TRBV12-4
CASSLLSGGDSPLHF
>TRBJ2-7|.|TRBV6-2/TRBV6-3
CASREGNDHEQYF
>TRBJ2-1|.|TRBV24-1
CATSDPGTSGRAVEQFF
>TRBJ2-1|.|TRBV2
CASLAASYNEQFF
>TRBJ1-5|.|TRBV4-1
CASSHDFSNQPQHF
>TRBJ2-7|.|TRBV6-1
CASRPLAGYYEQYF
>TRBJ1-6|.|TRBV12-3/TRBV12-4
CASTTTGYNSPLHF
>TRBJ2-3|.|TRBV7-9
CASRKAGGRFDTQYF
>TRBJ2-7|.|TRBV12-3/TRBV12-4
CASSLTTQGGEQYF
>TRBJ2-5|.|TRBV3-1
CASSHGQGAYDQYF
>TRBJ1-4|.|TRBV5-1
CASSGTGGKEKLFF
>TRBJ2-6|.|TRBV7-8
CASSLATGFLANVLTF
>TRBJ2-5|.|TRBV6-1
CASRGTGHSETQYF
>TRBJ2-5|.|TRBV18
CASSPVRAQETQYF
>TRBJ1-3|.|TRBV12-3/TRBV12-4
CASSSWQGGNTIYF
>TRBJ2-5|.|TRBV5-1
CASSWAIGEETQYF
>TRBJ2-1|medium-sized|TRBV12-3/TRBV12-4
CASRTSGTYNEQFF
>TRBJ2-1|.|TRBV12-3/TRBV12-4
CASTLGGFSYNEQFF
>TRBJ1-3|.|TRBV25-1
CASSDGFARNTIYF
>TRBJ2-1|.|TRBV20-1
CSPLATPYNEQFF
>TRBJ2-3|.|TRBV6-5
CASSYRGALSTDTQYF
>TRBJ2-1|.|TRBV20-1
CSASLAPAYNEQFF
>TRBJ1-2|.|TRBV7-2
CASSLTGASPLGYTF
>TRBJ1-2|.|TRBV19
CASSMEGRRYGYTF
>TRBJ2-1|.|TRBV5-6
CASSLPGLAGFNEQFF